The rows below give T cell receptor beta chains drawn from one sample of a study of T cell repertoires in cytomegalovirus infection. Each CDR3 protein gets one entry after TCRdb re-called the reads with MiXCR. The table shows 750,000 to 900,000 distinct CDR3 sequences, with roughly 29% occurring only once. Antigen specificity for these receptors is unknown. The sample consisted of cultured CD8+ T cells from PBMCs, taken from culture after CMV antigen stimulation. These receptors all come from a human donor in good health (CMV status not recorded). Some clones in this sample may be carry-over from other donors' samples. The CDR3 runs from the conserved cysteine through the conserved F or W. A D gene is named only where the DNA matches it firmly. Clone size appears in some rows only: once, few, many, or a class for an expanded clone.

j_call cdr3_length v_call clone_size d_call cdr3_nt cdr3_aa
TRBJ2-3 16 TRBV7-9 few TRBD2 TGTGCCAGCAGCAAGGGACTAGCGGGTCAAACAGATACGCAGTATTTT CASSKGLAGQTDTQYF
TRBJ1-5 15 TRBV7-9 - TRBD1 TGTGCCAGCAGCCCTGGGACAGCTTCTAATCAGTCCCAGCATTTT CASSPGTASNQSQHF
TRBJ2-1 15 TRBV19 - - TGTGCCAGTAGTATCCCTAGCGAACGGGTCAATGAGCAGTTCTTC CASSIPSERVNEQFF
TRBJ1-6 14 TRBV19 - TRBD1 TGTGCCAGTAGTATCGGACAGGGTTTTTCACCCCTCCACTTT CASSIGQGFSPLHF
TRBJ2-1 15 TRBV7-9 few - TGTGCCAGCAGGAGACCGGACAACTCCTACAATGAGCAGTTCTTC CASRRPDNSYNEQFF
TRBJ1-3 14 TRBV6-5 - - TGTGCCAGCAGTCTCCAGGGGTTGAGTAACACCATATATTTT CASSLQGLSNTIYF
TRBJ1-1 14 TRBV27 once TRBD1 TGTGCCAGCAGTACTTGGACAGGGGACACTGAAGCTTTCTTT CASSTWTGDTEAFF
TRBJ2-7 15 TRBV4-1 - - TGCGCCAGCAGCCAAGATCCGGGGAGGTCCTACGAGCAGTACTTC CASSQDPGRSYEQYF
TRBJ1-1 14 TRBV14 many - TGTGCCAGCAGCCAAGCAGGGCGTTACACTGAAGCTTTCTTT CASSQAGRYTEAFF
TRBJ1-5 16 TRBV9 - - TGTGCCAGCAGCGAATCGGGCGTAAACCCCCTTTGGCCCCAGCATTTT CASSESGVNPLWPQHF
TRBJ1-2 16 TRBV20-1 - TRBD1 TGCAGTGCTAGGGAGATGGGGACAGCCGTTTACTATGGCTACACCTTC CSAREMGTAVYYGYTF
TRBJ2-7 14 TRBV7-2 many TRBD2 TGTGCCAGCAGCTCGACTAGCGGGGGTCTGGAGCAGTACTTC CASSSTSGGLEQYF
TRBJ2-7 12 TRBV2 once - TGTGCCAGCAGGCCGGGAGTCTACGAGCAGTACTTC CASRPGVYEQYF
TRBJ2-1 13 TRBV28 many - TGTGCCAGCAGCCCTAGGGCCCGGAAAGAGCAGTTCTTC CASSPRARKEQFF
TRBJ1-2 14 TRBV7-9 few - TGTGCCAGCAGCCCCTCTTCTGGGGGCGATGGCTACACCTTC CASSPSSGGDGYTF
TRBJ2-3 15 TRBV7-4 - TRBD1 TGTGCCAGCAGCTTCGCCGGGACAGAAGGAAATACGCAGTATTTT CASSFAGTEGNTQYF
TRBJ1-2 16 TRBV27 - TRBD1 TGTGCCAGCAGTTTATCCGGACAGGGGGGACTCTATGGCTACACCTTC CASSLSGQGGLYGYTF
TRBJ1-5 16 TRBV6-1 few - TGTGCCAGCAGTTCTCATGACCCCCGGGGGCGTCAGCCCCAGCATTTT CASSSHDPRGRQPQHF
TRBJ2-3 16 TRBV12-3/TRBV12-4 few TRBD2 TGTGCCAGCAGTCCTCCGGGACTAGCTGGGTCAGATACGCAGTATTTT CASSPPGLAGSDTQYF
TRBJ2-3 13 TRBV19 few - TGTGCCAGTAGTGCCGGACCGGAGGGTACGCAGTATTTT CASSAGPEGTQYF
TRBJ2-4 16 TRBV3-1 - - TGTGCCAGCAGCCAAGACCAAGGGACGGGGAAAAACATTCAGTACTTC CASSQDQGTGKNIQYF
TRBJ2-1 13 TRBV10-3 few - TGTGCCATCAGACTCGCAGGTTACAATGAGCAGTTCTTC CAIRLAGYNEQFF
TRBJ2-2 14 TRBV7-8 many - TGTGCCAGCGTCGTTGGGAGTTGGACCGGGGAGCTGTTTTTT CASVVGSWTGELFF
TRBJ2-5 15 TRBV10-3 - TRBD1 TGTGCCATCAGTCCGGACAGGGGCCTACAAGAGACCCAGTACTTC CAISPDRGLQETQYF
TRBJ2-1 12 TRBV2 few - TGTGCCAGCAGTAGGGTGGTCAATGAGCAGTTCTTC CASSRVVNEQFF
TRBJ1-1 17 TRBV7-8 - - TGTGCCAGCAGCTTAGGTAGACACATCCTAAAAAACACTGAAGCTTTCTTT CASSLGRHILKNTEAFF
TRBJ1-2 16 TRBV10-3 few - TGTGCCATCAGTGAGACCAGAAAGACAGATACCTATGGCTACACCTTC CAISETRKTDTYGYTF
TRBJ2-2 14 TRBV5-3 - - TGTGCCAGCAGCTCCTCCGATGACACCGGGGAGCTGTTTTTT CASSSSDDTGELFF
TRBJ2-1 16 TRBV3-1 - TRBD2 TGTGCCAGCAGCCAAGAAGCGAGCGGGGTCCGCAATGAGCAGTTCTTC CASSQEASGVRNEQFF
TRBJ2-5 12 TRBV7-9 few - TGTGCCAGCAGAATGACTGGGGAGACCCAGTACTTC CASRMTGETQYF
TRBJ1-2 15 TRBV6-5 - - TGTGCCAGCAGTTACGGAGCGGGGACACCTTATGGATACACCTTC CASSYGAGTPYGYTF
TRBJ2-5 14 TRBV7-8 many - TGTGCCAGCAGCCCGAGAGCCTTAAGGGAGACCCAGTACTTC CASSPRALRETQYF
TRBJ1-6 13 TRBV6-1 few - TGTGCCAGCAGTTTGACAGGAAATCCACCCCTCCACTTT CASSLTGNPPLHF
TRBJ1-4 16 TRBV7-9 many TRBD1 TGTGCCAGCAGCTCCGGGACAGGGGTTACTAATGAAAAACTGTTTTTT CASSSGTGVTNEKLFF
TRBJ2-7 16 TRBV7-8 many - TGTGCCAGCAGCTTAGATGCTCTAGACGCCACCTACGAGCAGTACTTC CASSLDALDATYEQYF
TRBJ2-7 12 TRBV7-6 - - TGTGCCGGCAGCTCCCTGGCTGACGAGCAGTACTTC CAGSSLADEQYF
TRBJ1-5 15 TRBV27 few TRBD1 TGTGCCAGCAGTTCCCGAGGGGGCGGAAATCAGCCCCAGCATTTT CASSSRGGGNQPQHF
TRBJ2-1 17 TRBV6-2/TRBV6-3 - TRBD2 TGTGCCAGCAGTTACTCTAGAGCGGGGGCCCTTTACAATGAGCAGTTCTTC CASSYSRAGALYNEQFF
TRBJ2-1 15 TRBV7-9 - TRBD1 TGTGCCAGCAGCCCGGACAGGTCTAAATACAATGAGCAGTTCTTC CASSPDRSKYNEQFF
TRBJ1-5 13 TRBV7-6 few - TGTGCCAGCAGCCCACAAAGCAATCAGCCCCAGCATTTT CASSPQSNQPQHF
TRBJ2-7 15 TRBV7-8 - TRBD2 TGTGCCAGCAGCCCCCCGGGGGGGGATTTCTACGAGCAGTACTTC CASSPPGGDFYEQYF
TRBJ1-4 15 TRBV4-3 - - TGCGCCAGCAGCCAAGACTTTCAGGGATCTGAAAAACTGTTTTTT CASSQDFQGSEKLFF
TRBJ1-2 17 TRBV7-6 - - TGTGCCAGCAGCTTAGTGGGGGGATCCCGGGACAAGGAAGGCTACACCTTC CASSLVGGSRDKEGYTF
TRBJ2-1 17 TRBV20-1 - - TGCAGTGCTAGTAGGTTCCCTCACCGCGATTTTTACAATGAGCAGTTCTTC CSASRFPHRDFYNEQFF
TRBJ1-1 13 TRBV4-1 few - TGCGCCAGCAGCCAGGCGCACGGCACTGAAGCTTTCTTT CASSQAHGTEAFF
TRBJ2-1 16 TRBV6-1 - - TGTGCCAGCAGTGAAGGGGACGGGGGAGACTACAATGAGCAGTTCTTC CASSEGDGGDYNEQFF
TRBJ1-1 16 TRBV11-2 - - TGTGCCAGCAGCTTAGTAAGAGTGGGTCCCTACACTGAAGCTTTCTTT CASSLVRVGPYTEAFF
TRBJ1-2 13 TRBV29-1 - TRBD1 TGCAGCGTTCCCCAACAGGGGGTAGATGGCTACACCTTC CSVPQQGVDGYTF
TRBJ2-3 16 TRBV20-1 few TRBD2 TGCAGTGCTTCCCAAAGACTAGCGGGGGGCACAGATACGCAGTATTTT CSASQRLAGGTDTQYF
TRBJ2-1 13 TRBV28 few - TGTGCCAGCAGTCGCCTCCAGGGAGGTGAGCAGTTCTTC CASSRLQGGEQFF
TRBJ1-5 15 TRBV15 - - TGTGCCACCAGCAGGGAGTGGGATGGCAATCAGCCCCAGCATTTT CATSREWDGNQPQHF
TRBJ2-7 13 TRBV20-1 - TRBD1 TGCAGTGCTAGGACAGGGGGATTTTACGAGCAGTACTTC CSARTGGFYEQYF
TRBJ2-2 13 TRBV27 few - TGTGCCAGCAGTTTATCCCACACCGGGGAGCTGTTTTTT CASSLSHTGELFF
TRBJ1-1 13 TRBV12-3/TRBV12-4 - - TGTGCCAGCAGTTTCGTATTGAACACTGAAGCTTTCTTT CASSFVLNTEAFF
TRBJ2-2 17 TRBV12-3/TRBV12-4 few TRBD2 TGTGCCAGCAGCCCTGGACTAGCGGGGGTTCACACCGGGGAGCTGTTTTTT CASSPGLAGVHTGELFF
TRBJ1-6 14 TRBV27 - TRBD1 TGTGCCAGCGCCCCCGGGACAGATAATTCACCCCTCCACTTT CASAPGTDNSPLHF
TRBJ2-2 14 TRBV27 - - TGTGCCAGCAGCCCATATCCTGGCACCGGGGAGCTGTTTTTT CASSPYPGTGELFF
TRBJ2-1 16 TRBV11-2 - - TGTGCCAGCAGCTCACCCCTAGGGGGGCCCTACAATGAGCAGTTCTTC CASSSPLGGPYNEQFF